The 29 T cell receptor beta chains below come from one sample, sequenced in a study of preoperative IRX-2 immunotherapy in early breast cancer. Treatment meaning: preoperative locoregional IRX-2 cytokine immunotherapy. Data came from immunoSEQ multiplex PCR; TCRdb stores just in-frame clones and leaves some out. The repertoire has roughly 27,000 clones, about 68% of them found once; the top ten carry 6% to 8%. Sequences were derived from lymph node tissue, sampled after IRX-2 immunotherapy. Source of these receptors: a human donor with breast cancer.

CDR3 region: CASSGWKTVDYEQYF. The CDR3 coding sequence is TGTGCCAGCAGCGGTTGGAAGACAGTAGACTACGAGCAGTACTTC. This chain joins TRBV7-7 and TRBJ2-7, with D perhaps matching TRBD1 (5 bases). Germline assignment: CDR1 SSHAT and CDR2 FNYEAQ (reference sequence). V dropped 5 bases and J dropped 3 bases, with 17 bases sitting between them. The CDR3 extends over 15 amino acids. Combining the CDR3 with reference TRBV7-7 and TRBJ2-7 gives the whole variable domain GAGVSQSPRYKVTKRGQDVTLRCDPISSHATLYWYQQALGQGPEFLTYFNYEAQPDKSGLPSDRFSAERPEGSISTLTIQRTEQRDSAMYRCASSGWKTVDYEQYFGPGTRLTVT.

CDR3 sequence (DNA): TGTGCCAGCAGTTACTCCGCCAGCGGGAGTCTTCTTGGGCAGTTCTTC. Translated: CASSYSASGSLLGQFF. The J gene is TRBJ2-1, the V gene TRBV6-8; 8 bases align to TRBD2. The trim removed 0 bases at V and 12 bases at J, leaving 13 bases unmatched. CDR1 MNHGY and CDR2 SAAAGT come from the germline V gene. This CDR3 is built from 16 residues.

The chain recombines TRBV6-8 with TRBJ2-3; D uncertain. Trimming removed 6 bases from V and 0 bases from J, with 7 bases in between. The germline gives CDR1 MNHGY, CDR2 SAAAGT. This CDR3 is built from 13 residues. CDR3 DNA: TGTGCCAGCAGCCACACCAGCACAGATACGCAGTATTTT. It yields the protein CASSHTSTDTQYF.

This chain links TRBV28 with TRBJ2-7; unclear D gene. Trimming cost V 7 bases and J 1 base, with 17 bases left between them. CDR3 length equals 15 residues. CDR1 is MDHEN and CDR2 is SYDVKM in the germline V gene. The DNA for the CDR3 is TGTGCCAGCACCACAACAATGATGGCTTCCTACGAGCAGTACTTC. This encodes CASTTTMMASYEQYF.

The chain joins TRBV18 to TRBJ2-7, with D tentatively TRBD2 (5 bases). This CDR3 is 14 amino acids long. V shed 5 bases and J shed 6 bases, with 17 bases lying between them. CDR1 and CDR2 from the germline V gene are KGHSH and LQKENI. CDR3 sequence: CASSSSGSGIEQYF. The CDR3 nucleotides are TGTGCCAGCTCATCTTCGGGGTCGGGCATCGAGCAGTACTTC.

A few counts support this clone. DNA for the CDR3: TGTGCCAGCAGTTACTCACTATCGACTAGCGGGATTGGAGAGCAGTACTTC. This sequence encodes CASSYSLSTSGIGEQYF. The chain uses TRBV6-8 and TRBJ2-7, with 11 bases matching TRBD2. V lost 0 bases, J lost 7 bases, and 11 bases stayed unmatched. The CDR3 covers 17 residues. CDR1 and CDR2 from the germline V gene are MNHGY and SAAAGT.

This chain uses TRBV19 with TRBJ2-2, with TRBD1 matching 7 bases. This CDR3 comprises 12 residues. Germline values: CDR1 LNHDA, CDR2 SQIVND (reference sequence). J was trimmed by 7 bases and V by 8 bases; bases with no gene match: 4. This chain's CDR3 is CASHNRGGELFF. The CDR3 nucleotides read TGTGCCAGTCACAACAGGGGCGGGGAGCTGTTTTTT. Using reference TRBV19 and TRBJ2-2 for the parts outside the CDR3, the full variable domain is DGGITQSPKYLFRKEGQNVTLSCEQNLNHDAMYWYRQDPGQGLRLIYYSQIVNDFQKGDIAEGYSVSREKKESFPLTVTSAQKNPTAFYLCASHNRGGELFFGEGSRLTVL.

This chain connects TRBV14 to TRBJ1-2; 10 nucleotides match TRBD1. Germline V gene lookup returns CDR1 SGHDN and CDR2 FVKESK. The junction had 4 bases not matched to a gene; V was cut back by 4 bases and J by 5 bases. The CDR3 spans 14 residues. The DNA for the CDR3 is TGTGCCAGCAGCCGGGGACAGGGGTTATATGGCTACACCTTC. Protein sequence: CASSRGQGLYGYTF.

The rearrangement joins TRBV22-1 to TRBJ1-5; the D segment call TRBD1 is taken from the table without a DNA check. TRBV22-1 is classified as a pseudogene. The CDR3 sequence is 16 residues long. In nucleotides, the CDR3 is TGTGCCAGCAGTGCCAGGGGGGTTTATAGCAATCAGCCCCAGCATTTT. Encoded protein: CASSARGVYSNQPQHF.

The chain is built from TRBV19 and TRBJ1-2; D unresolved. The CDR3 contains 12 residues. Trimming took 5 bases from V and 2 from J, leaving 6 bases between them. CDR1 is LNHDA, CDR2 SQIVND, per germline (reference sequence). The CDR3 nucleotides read TGTGCCAGTAGTTGGCAAAACTATGGCTACACCTTC. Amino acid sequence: CASSWQNYGYTF.

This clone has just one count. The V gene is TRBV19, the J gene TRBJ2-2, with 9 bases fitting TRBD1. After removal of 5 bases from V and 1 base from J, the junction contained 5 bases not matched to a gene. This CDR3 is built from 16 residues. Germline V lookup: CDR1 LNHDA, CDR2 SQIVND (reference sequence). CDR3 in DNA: TGTGCCAGTAGTCTGGGACAGGGCTGGAACACCGGGGAGCTGTTTTTT. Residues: CASSLGQGWNTGELFF.

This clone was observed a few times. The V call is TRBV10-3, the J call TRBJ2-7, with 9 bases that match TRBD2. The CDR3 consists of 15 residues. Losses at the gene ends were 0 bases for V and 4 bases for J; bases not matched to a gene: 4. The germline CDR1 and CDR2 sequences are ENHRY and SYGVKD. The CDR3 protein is CAISESSLAGYEQYF. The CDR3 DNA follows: TGTGCCATCAGTGAGTCTTCCCTAGCGGGGTACGAGCAGTACTTC.

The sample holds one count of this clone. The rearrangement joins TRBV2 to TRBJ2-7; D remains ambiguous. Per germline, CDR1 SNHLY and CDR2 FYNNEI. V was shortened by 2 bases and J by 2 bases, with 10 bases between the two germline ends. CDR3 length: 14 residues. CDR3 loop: CASSENYRPYEQYF. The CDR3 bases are TGTGCCAGCAGTGAAAACTATCGGCCCTACGAGCAGTACTTC.

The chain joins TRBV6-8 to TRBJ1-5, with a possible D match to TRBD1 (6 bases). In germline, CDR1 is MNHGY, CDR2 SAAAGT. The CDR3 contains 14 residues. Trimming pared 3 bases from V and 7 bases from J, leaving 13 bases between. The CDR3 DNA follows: TGTGCCAGCAGTTATGGGGGCTTGACCCAGCCCCAGCATTTT. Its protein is CASSYGGLTQPQHF.

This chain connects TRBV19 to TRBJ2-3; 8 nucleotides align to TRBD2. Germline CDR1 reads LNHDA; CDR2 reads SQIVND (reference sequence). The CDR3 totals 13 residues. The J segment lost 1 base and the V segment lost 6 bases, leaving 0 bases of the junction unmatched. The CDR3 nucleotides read TGTGCCAGTAGGACTAGCGGCACAGATACGCAGTATTTT. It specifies CASRTSGTDTQYF.

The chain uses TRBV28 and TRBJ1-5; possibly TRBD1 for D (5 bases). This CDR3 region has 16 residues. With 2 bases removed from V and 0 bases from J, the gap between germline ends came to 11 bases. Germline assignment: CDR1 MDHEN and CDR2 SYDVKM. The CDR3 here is CASSLHRQHSNQPQHF. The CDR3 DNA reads TGTGCCAGCAGTTTACATAGACAGCATAGCAATCAGCCCCAGCATTTT.

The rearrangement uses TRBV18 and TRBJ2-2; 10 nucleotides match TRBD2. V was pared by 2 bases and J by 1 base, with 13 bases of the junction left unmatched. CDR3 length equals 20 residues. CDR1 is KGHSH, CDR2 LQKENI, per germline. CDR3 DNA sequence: TGTGCCAGCTCACCAGAAACCGGGACTAGCGCCGGACGGAACACCGGGGAGCTGTTTTTT. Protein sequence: CASSPETGTSAGRNTGELFF. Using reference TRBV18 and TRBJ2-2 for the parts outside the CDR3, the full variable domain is NAGVMQNPRHLVRRRGQEARLRCSPMKGHSHVYWYRQLPEEGLKFMVYLQKENIIDESGMPKERFSAEFPKEGPSILRIQQVVRGDSAAYFCASSPETGTSAGRNTGELFFGEGSRLTVL.

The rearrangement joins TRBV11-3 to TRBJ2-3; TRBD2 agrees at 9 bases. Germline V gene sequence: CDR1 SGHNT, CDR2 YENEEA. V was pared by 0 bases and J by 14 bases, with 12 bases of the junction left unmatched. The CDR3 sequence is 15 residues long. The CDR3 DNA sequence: TGTGCCAGCAGCTTAGAAGGTAGCGGGGGAACCCCTTGGTATTTT. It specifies CASSLEGSGGTPWYF. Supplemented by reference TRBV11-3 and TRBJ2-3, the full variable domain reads EAGVVQSPRYKIIEKKQPVAFWCNPISGHNTLYWYLQNLGQGPELLIRYENEEAVDDSQLPKDRFSAERLKGVDSTLKIQPAELGDSAVYLCASSLEGSGGTPWYFGPGTRLTVL.

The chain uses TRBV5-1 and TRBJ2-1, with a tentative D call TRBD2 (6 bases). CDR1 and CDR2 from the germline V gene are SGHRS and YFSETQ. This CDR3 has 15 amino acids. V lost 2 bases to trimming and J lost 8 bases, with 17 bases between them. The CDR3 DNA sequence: TGCGCCAGCAGCTTAGGGACCTGGGGGGTTGATGAGCAGTTCTTC. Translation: CASSLGTWGVDEQFF.

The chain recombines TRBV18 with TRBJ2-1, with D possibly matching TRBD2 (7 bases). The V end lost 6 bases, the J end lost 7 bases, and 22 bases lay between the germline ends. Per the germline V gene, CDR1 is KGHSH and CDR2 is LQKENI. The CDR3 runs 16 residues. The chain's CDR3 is CASSPGGAGDRNEQFF. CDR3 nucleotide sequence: TGTGCCAGCTCCCCCGGGGGCGCGGGAGACCGGAATGAGCAGTTCTTC.

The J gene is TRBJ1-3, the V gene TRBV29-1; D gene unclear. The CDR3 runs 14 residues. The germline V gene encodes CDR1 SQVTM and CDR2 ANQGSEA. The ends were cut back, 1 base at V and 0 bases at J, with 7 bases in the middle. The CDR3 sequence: CSVEGLSSGNTIYF. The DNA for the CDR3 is TGCAGCGTTGAAGGACTATCCTCTGGAAACACCATATATTTT.

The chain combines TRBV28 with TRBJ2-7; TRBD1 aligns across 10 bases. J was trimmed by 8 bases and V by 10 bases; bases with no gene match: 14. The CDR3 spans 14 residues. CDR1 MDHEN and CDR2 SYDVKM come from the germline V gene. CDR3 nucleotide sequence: TGTGCCACCAACACCGGGACAGGGGTTAAGAAGCAGTACTTC. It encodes CATNTGTGVKKQYF.

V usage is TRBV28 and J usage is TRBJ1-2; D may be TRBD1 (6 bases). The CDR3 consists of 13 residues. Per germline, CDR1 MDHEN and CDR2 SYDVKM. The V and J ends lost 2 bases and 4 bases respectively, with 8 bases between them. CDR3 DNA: TGTGCCAGCAGTTTAACAGGGAGCTATGGCTACACCTTC. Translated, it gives CASSLTGSYGYTF.

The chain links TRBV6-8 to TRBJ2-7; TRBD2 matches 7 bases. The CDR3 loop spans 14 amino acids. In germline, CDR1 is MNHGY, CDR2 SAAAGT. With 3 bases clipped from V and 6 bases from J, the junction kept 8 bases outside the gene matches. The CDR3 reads CASSYGGVMLEQYF. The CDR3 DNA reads TGTGCCAGCAGTTATGGGGGGGTAATGCTCGAGCAGTACTTC.

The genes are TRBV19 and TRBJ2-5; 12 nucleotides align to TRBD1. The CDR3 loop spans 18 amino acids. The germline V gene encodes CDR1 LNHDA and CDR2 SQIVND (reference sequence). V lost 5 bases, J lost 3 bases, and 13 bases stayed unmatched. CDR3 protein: CASSRTGTGGRPEETQYF. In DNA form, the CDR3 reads TGTGCCAGTAGTCGAACCGGGACAGGGGGCCGACCTGAAGAGACCCAGTACTTC.

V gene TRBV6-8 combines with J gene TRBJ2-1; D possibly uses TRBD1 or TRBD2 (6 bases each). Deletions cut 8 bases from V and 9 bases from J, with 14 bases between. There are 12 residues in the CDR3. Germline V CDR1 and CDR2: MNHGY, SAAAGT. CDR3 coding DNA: TGTGCCAGCGCTGGGGGGCTCCGTGAGCAGTTCTTC. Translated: CASAGGLREQFF.

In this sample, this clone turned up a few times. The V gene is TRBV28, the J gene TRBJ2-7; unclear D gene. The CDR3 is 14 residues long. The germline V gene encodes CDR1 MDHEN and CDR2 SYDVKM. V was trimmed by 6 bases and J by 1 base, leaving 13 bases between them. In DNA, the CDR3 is TGTGCCAGCAGGTCAGGAATCCATTCCTACGAGCAGTACTTC. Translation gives CASRSGIHSYEQYF.

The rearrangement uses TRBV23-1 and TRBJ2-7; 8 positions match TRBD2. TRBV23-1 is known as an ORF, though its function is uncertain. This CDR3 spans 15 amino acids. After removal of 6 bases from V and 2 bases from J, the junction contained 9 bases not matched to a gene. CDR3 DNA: TGCGCCAGCAGCTTCCGTAGCGGGGAAACCTACGAGCAGTACTTC. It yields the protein CASSFRSGETYEQYF.

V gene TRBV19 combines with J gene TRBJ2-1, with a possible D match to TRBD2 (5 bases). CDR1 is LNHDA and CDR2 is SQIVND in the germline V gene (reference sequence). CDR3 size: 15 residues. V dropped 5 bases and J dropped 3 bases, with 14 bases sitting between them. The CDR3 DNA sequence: TGTGCCAGTAGTCGGGGTGGAGGCTACTACAATGAGCAGTTCTTC. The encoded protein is CASSRGGGYYNEQFF.